The 4 T cell receptor beta chains below come from one sample, sequenced in a study of T-cell memory formation after mild COVID-19. Each CDR3 protein gets one entry after TCRdb re-called the 5' RACE reads with MiXCR. The sample includes a few hundred thousand distinct CDR3 sequences, 25% to 30% of them seen just once. The sample was PBMCs or a T cell subset sorted from them (not recorded which). These receptors originate from an adult woman who had mild COVID-19 (a few samples of this study predate the infection). Cell type and time point are not known.

The CDR3 nucleotides are TGCAGTGCTCCCCGGGGAGGGGGCAGGAACACTGAAGCTTTCTTT. It specifies CSAPRGGGRNTEAFF. The V and J genes are TRBV20-1 and TRBJ1-1; the match to TRBD1 covers 7 bases. Trimming removed 5 bases from V and 1 base from J; junction bases left unmatched: 10. CDR3 length: 15 amino acids. In germline, CDR1 is DFQATT, CDR2 SNEGSKA (reference sequence).

V and J are TRBV6-5 and TRBJ1-1; the D gene is possibly TRBD1 (5 bases). The CDR3 is 14 residues long. The ends were cut back, 2 bases at V and 12 bases at J, with 19 bases in the middle. The germline gives CDR1 MNHEY, CDR2 SVGAGI. The CDR3 DNA reads as TGTGCCAGCAGTTACGGCGGGCAGGGCTTCAAAACTTTCTTT. As protein: CASSYGGQGFKTFF.

The chain recombines TRBV15 with TRBJ1-2; no clear D. With 2 bases removed from V and 5 bases from J, the gap between germline ends came to 9 bases. The CDR3 totals 13 residues. Germline assignment: CDR1 LNHNV and CDR2 YYDKDF (reference sequence). The CDR3 loop is CATSRRGGYGYTF. CDR3 DNA sequence: TGTGCCACCAGCAGACGGGGAGGGTATGGCTACACCTTC. The entire variable domain, with the rest obtained from reference TRBV15 and TRBJ1-2, is as follows: DAMVIQNPRYQVTQFGKPVTLSCSQTLNHNVMYWYQQKSSQAPKLLFHYYDKDFNNEADTPDNFQSRRPNTSFCFLDIRSPGLGDTAMYLCATSRRGGYGYTFGSGTRLTVV.

The chain has TRBV3-1 and TRBJ2-2, with 7 bases lining up with TRBD1. There are 14 residues in the CDR3. Germline V gives CDR1 LGHDT, CDR2 YNNKEL (reference sequence). Trimming at V came to 3 bases and at J to 6 bases, leaving 4 bases not matched to a gene. For the CDR3, the DNA is TGTGCCAGCAGCCAGCCACAGGGGTCCGGGGAGCTGTTTTTT. Amino acid sequence: CASSQPQGSGELFF.